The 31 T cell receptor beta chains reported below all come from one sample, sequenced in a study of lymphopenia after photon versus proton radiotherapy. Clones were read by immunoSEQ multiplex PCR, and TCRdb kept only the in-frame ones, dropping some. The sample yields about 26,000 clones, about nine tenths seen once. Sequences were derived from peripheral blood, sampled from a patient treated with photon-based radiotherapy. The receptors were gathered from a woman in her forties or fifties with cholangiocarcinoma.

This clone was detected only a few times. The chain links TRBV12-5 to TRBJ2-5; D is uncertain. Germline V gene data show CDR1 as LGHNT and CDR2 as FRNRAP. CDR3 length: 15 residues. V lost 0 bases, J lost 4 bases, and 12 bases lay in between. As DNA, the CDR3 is TGTGCTAGTGGTTTGGTAACAGCAGGCAGAGAGACCCAGTACTTC. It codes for CASGLVTAGRETQYF.

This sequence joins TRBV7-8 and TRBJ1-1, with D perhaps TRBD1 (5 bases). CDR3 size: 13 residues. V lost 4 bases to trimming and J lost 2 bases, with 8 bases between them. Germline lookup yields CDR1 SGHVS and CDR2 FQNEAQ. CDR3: CASSSRGNTEAFF. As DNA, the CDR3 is TGTGCCAGCAGCTCCCGGGGCAACACTGAAGCTTTCTTT.

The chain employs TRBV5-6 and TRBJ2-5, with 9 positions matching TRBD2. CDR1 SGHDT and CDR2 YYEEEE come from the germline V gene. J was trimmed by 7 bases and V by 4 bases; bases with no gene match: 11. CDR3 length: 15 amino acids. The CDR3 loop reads CASSQPVAGVGTQYF. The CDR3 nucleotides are TGTGCCAGCAGCCAACCCGTAGCGGGGGTTGGGACCCAGTACTTC. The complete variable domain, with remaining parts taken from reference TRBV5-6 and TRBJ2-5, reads DAGVTQSPTHLIKTRGQQVTLRCSPKSGHDTVSWYQQALGQGPQFIFQYYEEEERQRGNFPDRFSGHQFPNYSSELNVNALLLGDSALYLCASSQPVAGVGTQYFGPGTRLLVL.

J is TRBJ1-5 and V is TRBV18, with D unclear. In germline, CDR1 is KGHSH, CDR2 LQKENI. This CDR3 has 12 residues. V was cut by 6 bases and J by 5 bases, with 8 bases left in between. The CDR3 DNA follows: TGTGCCAGCTCGGAGGGAGATCAGCCCCAGCATTTT. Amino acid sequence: CASSEGDQPQHF.

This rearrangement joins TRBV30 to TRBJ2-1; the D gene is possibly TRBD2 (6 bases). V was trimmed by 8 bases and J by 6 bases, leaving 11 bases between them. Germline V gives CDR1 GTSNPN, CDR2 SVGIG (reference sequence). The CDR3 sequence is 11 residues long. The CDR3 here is CARWGVNEQFF. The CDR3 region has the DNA TGTGCCCGATGGGGGGTCAATGAGCAGTTCTTC.

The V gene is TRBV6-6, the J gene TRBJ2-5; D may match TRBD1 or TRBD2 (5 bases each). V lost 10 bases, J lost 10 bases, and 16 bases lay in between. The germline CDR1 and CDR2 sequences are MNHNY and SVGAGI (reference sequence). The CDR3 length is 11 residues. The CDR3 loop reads CATQGAGRQYF. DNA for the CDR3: TGTGCCACCCAGGGTGCGGGCCGCCAGTACTTC.

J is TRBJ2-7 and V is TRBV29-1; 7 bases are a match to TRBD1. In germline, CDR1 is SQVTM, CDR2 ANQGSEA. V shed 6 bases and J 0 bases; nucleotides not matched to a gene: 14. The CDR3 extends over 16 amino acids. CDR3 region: CSVRDLTGTSSYEQYF. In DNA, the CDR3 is TGCAGCGTGAGAGATCTGACAGGGACGAGCTCCTACGAGCAGTACTTC.

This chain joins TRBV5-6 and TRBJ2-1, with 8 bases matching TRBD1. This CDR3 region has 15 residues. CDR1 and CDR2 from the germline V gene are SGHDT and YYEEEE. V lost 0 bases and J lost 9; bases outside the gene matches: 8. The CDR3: CASSLEEDRVPEQFF. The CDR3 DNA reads TGTGCCAGCAGCTTGGAGGAGGACAGGGTTCCTGAGCAGTTCTTC.

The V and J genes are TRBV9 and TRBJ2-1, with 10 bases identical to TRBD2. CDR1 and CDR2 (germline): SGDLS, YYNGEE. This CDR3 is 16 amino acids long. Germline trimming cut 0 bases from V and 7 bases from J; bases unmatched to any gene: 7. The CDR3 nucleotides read TGTGCCAGCAGCGTAGCTCCTAGCGGGGGTTTTAATGAGCAGTTCTTC. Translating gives CASSVAPSGGFNEQFF.

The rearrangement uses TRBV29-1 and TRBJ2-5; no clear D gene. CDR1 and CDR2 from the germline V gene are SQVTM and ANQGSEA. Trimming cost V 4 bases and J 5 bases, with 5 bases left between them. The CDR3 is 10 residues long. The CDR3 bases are TGCAGCGTTGTTGAGGAGACCCAGTACTTC. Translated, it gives CSVVEETQYF.

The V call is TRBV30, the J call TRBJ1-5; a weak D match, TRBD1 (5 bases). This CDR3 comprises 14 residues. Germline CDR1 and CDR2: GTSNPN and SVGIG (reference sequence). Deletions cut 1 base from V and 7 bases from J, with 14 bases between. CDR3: CAWSGRVRGQPQHF. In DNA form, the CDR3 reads TGTGCCTGGAGTGGCCGGGTGCGGGGCCAGCCCCAGCATTTT.

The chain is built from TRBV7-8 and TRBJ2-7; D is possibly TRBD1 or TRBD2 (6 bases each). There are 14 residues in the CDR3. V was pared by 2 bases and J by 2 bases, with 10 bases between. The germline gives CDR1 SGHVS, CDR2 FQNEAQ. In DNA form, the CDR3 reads TGTGCCAGCAGCTTAATGGGGGGCCCCTACGAGCAGTACTTC. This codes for CASSLMGGPYEQYF.

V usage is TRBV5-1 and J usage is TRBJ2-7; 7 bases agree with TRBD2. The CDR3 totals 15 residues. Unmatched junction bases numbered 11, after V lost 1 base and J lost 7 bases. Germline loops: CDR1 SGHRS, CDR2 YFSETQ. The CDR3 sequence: CASSLQASGLGEQYF. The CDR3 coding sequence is TGCGCCAGCAGCTTGCAAGCTAGCGGCCTTGGAGAGCAGTACTTC.

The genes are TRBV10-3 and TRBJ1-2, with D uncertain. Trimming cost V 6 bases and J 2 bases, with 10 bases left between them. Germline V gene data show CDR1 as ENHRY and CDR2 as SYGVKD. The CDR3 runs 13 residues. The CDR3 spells CAIRGGVNYGYTF. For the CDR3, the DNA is TGTGCCATCAGAGGTGGGGTGAACTATGGCTACACCTTC.

The CDR3 here is CASSLGQLSTNEKLFF. CDR3 coding DNA: TGTGCCAGCAGCTTAGGGCAGCTTTCAACTAATGAAAAACTGTTTTTT. The chain employs TRBV11-2 and TRBJ1-4; unclear D gene. Trimming shortened V by 1 base and J by 0 bases, and 9 bases separated the two germline ends. There are 16 residues in the CDR3. CDR1 SGHAT and CDR2 FQNNGV come from the germline V gene.

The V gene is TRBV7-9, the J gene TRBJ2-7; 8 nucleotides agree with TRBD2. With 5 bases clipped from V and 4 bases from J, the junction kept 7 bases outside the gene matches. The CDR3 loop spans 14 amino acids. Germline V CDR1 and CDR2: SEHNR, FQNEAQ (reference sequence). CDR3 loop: CASSPREGGYEQYF. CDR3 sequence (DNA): TGTGCCAGCAGCCCCCGGGAGGGAGGTTACGAGCAGTACTTC.

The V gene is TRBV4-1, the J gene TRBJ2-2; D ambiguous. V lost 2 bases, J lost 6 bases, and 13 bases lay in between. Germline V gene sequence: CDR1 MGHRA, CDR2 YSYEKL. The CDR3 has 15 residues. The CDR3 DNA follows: TGCGCCAGCAGCCAACCGTGGACGGGCCCCGGGGAGCTGTTTTTT. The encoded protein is CASSQPWTGPGELFF.

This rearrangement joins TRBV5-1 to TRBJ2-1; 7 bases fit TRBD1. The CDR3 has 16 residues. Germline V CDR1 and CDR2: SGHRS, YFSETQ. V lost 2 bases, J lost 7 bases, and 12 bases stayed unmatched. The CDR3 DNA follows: TGCGCCAGCAGCTTAACTCCAACCGGGACAGTGAATGAGCAGTTCTTC. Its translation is CASSLTPTGTVNEQFF.

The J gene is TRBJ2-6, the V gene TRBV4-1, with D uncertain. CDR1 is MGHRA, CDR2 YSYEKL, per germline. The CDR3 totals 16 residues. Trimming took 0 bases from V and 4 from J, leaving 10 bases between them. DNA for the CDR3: TGCGCCAGCAGCCAAGATGGCTGGACCGGGGCCAACGTCCTGACTTTC. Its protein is CASSQDGWTGANVLTF.

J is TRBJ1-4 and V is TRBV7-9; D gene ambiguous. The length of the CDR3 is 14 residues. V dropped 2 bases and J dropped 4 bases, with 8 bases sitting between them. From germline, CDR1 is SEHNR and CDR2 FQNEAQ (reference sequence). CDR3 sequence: CASSLKFSNEKLFF. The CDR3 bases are TGTGCCAGCAGCTTAAAATTCAGTAATGAAAAACTGTTTTTT.

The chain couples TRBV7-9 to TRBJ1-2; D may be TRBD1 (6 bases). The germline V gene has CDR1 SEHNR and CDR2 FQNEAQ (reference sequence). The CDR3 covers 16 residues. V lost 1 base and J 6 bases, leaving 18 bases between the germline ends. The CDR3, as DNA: TGTGCCAGCAGCTTAGTTTTCGGGGGCGCGGGGCATGGCTACACCTTC. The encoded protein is CASSLVFGGAGHGYTF. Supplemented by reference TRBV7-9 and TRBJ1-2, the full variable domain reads DTGVSQNPRHKITKRGQNVTFRCDPISEHNRLYWYRQTLGQGPEFLTYFQNEAQLEKSRLLSDRFSAERPKGSFSTLEIQRTEQGDSAMYLCASSLVFGGAGHGYTFGSGTRLTVV.

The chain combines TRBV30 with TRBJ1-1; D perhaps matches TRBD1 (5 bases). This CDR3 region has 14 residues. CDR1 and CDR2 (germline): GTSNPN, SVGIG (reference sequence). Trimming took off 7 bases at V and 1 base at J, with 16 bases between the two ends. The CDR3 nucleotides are TGTGCCTCCCCGAAGGGACGGCAGAACACTGAAGCTTTCTTT. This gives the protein CASPKGRQNTEAFF.

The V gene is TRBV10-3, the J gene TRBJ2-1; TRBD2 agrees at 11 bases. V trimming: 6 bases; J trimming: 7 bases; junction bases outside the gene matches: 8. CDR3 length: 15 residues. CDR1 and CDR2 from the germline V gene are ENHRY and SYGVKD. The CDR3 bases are TGTGCCATCAGGAGTAGCGGGGGGGCAGGAAATGAGCAGTTCTTC. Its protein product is CAIRSSGGAGNEQFF.

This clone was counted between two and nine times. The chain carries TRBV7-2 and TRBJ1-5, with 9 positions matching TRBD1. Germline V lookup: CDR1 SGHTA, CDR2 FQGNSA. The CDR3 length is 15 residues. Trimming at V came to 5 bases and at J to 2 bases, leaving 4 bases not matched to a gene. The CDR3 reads CASSRWTGGNQPQHF. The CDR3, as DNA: TGTGCCAGCAGCCGATGGACAGGGGGCAATCAGCCCCAGCATTTT.

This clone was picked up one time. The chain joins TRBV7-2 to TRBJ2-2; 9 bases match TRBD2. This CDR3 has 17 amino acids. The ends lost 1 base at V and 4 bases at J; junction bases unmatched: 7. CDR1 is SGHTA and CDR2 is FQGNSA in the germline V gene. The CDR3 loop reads CASSLEASGALTGELFF. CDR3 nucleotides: TGTGCCAGCAGCTTAGAAGCTAGCGGGGCCCTCACCGGGGAGCTGTTTTTT.

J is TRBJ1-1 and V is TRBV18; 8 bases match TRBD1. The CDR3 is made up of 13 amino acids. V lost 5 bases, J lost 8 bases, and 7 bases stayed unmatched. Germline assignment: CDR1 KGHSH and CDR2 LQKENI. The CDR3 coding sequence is TGTGCCAGCTCAGAAAACAGGGGGACAGAAGCTTTCTTT. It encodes CASSENRGTEAFF.

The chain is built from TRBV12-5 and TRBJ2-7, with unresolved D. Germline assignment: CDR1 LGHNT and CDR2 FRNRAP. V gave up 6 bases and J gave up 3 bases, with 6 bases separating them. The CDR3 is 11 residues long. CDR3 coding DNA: TGTGCTAGTGGCCGATTCTACGAGCAGTACTTC. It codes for CASGRFYEQYF.

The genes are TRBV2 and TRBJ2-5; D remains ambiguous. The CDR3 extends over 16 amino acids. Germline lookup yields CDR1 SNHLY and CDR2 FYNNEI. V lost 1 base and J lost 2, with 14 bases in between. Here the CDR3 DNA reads TGTGCCAGCAGTGAAGGTTTATTTACAAGACAAGAGACCCAGTACTTC. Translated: CASSEGLFTRQETQYF.

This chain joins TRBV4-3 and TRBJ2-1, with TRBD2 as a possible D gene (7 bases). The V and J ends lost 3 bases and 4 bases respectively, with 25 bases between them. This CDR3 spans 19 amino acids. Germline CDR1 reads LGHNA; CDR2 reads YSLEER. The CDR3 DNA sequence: TGCGCCAGCAGCCAGGGGGCCCTGGACACTAGCGCAATTTACAATGAGCAGTTCTTC. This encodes CASSQGALDTSAIYNEQFF.

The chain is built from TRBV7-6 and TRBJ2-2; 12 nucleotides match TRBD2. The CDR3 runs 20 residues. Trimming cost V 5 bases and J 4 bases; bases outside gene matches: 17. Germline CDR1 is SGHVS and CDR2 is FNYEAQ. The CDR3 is CASSPRPTSGGPLSTGELFF. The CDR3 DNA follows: TGTGCCAGCAGCCCGCGCCCCACTAGCGGGGGGCCCCTTAGCACCGGGGAGCTGTTTTTT.

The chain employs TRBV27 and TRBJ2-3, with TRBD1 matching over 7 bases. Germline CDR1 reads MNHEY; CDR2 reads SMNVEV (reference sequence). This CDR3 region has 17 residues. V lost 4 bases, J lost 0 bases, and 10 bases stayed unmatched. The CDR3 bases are TGTGCCAGCAGTTCCGAAGACAGGGTCAGGAGCACAGATACGCAGTATTTT. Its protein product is CASSSEDRVRSTDTQYF.